The rows below give T cell receptor beta chains drawn from one sample of a study of blood T cell repertoires in COVID-19. Measured with immunoSEQ multiplex PCR; TCRdb has only the in-frame clones, and not every one. Here the sample spans 300,000 to 400,000 clones, roughly 90% being singletons. Material: peripheral blood. The receptors shown here come from a woman in her thirties with COVID-19, enrolled during active disease. Each CDR3 is given with its conserved first and last residue. Each record gives: CDR3 protein, CDR3 DNA, V gene, J gene, D gene, CDR3 length, clone size. The D gene is left open where the match is weak. Clone size is given for some rows only: seen once, a few or many times, or a class if the clone is expanded.

CDR3: CASSQDSGRAVNEQFF
DNA: TGTGCCAGCAGCCAAGATAGCGGGAGGGCGGTCAATGAGCAGTTCTTC
V: TRBV3-1/TRBV3-2
J: TRBJ2-1
D: TRBD2
length: 16
size: .

CDR3: CASSESGSLRHEQFF
DNA: TGCGCCAGCAGTGAGTCTGGATCACTACGCCATGAGCAGTTCTTC
V: TRBV10-1
J: TRBJ2-1
D: .
length: 15
size: .

CDR3: CAISEGEGYEQYF
DNA: TGTGCCATCAGTGAGGGAGAGGGCTACGAGCAGTACTTC
V: TRBV10-3
J: TRBJ2-7
D: .
length: 13
size: .

CDR3: CASSPGQINYGYTF
DNA: TGTGCCAGCTCACCAGGTCAGATTAACTATGGCTACACCTTC
V: TRBV18
J: TRBJ1-2
D: .
length: 14
size: .

CDR3: CASSLFQGGSYEQYF
DNA: TGTGCCAGCAGCTTATTTCAGGGAGGAAGTTACGAGCAGTACTTC
V: TRBV11-1
J: TRBJ2-7
D: .
length: 15
size: once

CDR3: CASSLPLGWYSNQPQHF
DNA: TGTGCCAGCAGCTTACCCCTCGGGTGGTATAGCAATCAGCCCCAGCATTTT
V: TRBV5-8
J: TRBJ1-5
D: .
length: 17
size: .

CDR3: CASRGQNSPLHF
DNA: TGTGCCAGCAGGGGACAGAATTCACCCCTCCACTTT
V: TRBV2
J: TRBJ1-6
D: TRBD1
length: 12
size: .

CDR3: CASSLRSSGGYNEQFF
DNA: TGTGCCAGCAGCTTGAGGTCTTCGGGGGGCTACAATGAGCAGTTCTTC
V: TRBV5-6
J: TRBJ2-1
D: TRBD2
length: 16
size: .

CDR3: CASSVDRGATEAFF
DNA: TGTGCCAGCAGTGTGGACAGGGGCGCAACTGAAGCTTTCTTT
V: TRBV6-4
J: TRBJ1-1
D: TRBD1
length: 14
size: .

CDR3: CASSIVSGQGAHSPLHF
DNA: TGTGCCAGCAGCATCGTATCGGGACAGGGGGCGCATTCCCCCCTCCACTTT
V: TRBV5-4
J: TRBJ1-6
D: TRBD1
length: 17
size: .

CDR3: CASRSDRNEKLFF
DNA: TGTGCCAGCAGATCCGACAGAAATGAAAAACTGTTTTTT
V: TRBV25-1
J: TRBJ1-4
D: .
length: 13
size: once

CDR3: CASRGQGISGLYF
DNA: TGTGCCAGCAGAGGACAGGGAATATCGGGGCTGTACTTC
V: TRBV12-3/TRBV12-4
J: TRBJ2-5
D: TRBD1
length: 13
size: .

CDR3: CASSETGLNLYGYTF
DNA: TGTGCCAGCAGTGAAACAGGGTTAAACCTCTATGGCTACACCTTC
V: TRBV6-1
J: TRBJ1-2
D: .
length: 15
size: .

CDR3: CASNQGVVDTGELFF
DNA: TGTGCCAGCAACCAGGGGGTAGTGGACACCGGGGAGCTGTTTTTT
V: TRBV28
J: TRBJ2-2
D: TRBD1
length: 15
size: .

CDR3: CASSRDRGSSGNTIYF
DNA: TGCGCCAGCAGTCGGGACAGGGGCAGCTCTGGAAACACCATATATTTT
V: TRBV10-1
J: TRBJ1-3
D: TRBD1
length: 16
size: .

CDR3: CASSYDRAYYEQYF
DNA: TGCGCCAGCAGCTACGACAGGGCTTACTACGAGCAGTACTTC
V: TRBV5-1
J: TRBJ2-7
D: TRBD1
length: 14
size: once

CDR3: CASSLRQVMNTEAFF
DNA: TGTGCCAGCAGCTTAAGACAGGTGATGAACACTGAAGCTTTCTTT
V: TRBV5-4
J: TRBJ1-1
D: .
length: 15
size: few

CDR3: CASSLTGSNTGELFF
DNA: TGTGCCAGCAGCTTAACAGGGTCGAACACCGGGGAGCTGTTTTTT
V: TRBV7-6
J: TRBJ2-2
D: .
length: 15
size: .

CDR3: CASSLGREGQQFF
DNA: TGTGCCAGCAGCTTAGGCAGGGAGGGGCAACAGTTCTTC
V: TRBV11-2
J: TRBJ2-1
D: TRBD2
length: 13
size: .

CDR3: CASSGDTSGRGNEQFF
DNA: TGTGCCAGCAGTGGGGATACTAGCGGGAGGGGCAATGAGCAGTTCTTC
V: TRBV6-1
J: TRBJ2-1
D: TRBD2
length: 16
size: few

CDR3: CAWRGLAGETQYF
DNA: TGTGCCTGGAGGGGACTAGCGGGGGAGACCCAGTACTTC
V: TRBV30
J: TRBJ2-5
D: TRBD2
length: 13
size: .

CDR3: CASSPPDSDNYGYTF
DNA: TGTGCCAGCTCACCACCCGACAGTGATAACTATGGCTACACCTTC
V: TRBV18
J: TRBJ1-2
D: .
length: 15
size: .

CDR3: CASSMGGTGVSEQYF
DNA: TGTGCCAGTAGTATGGGTGGAACGGGAGTTAGCGAGCAGTACTTC
V: TRBV19
J: TRBJ2-7
D: .
length: 15
size: once

CDR3: CASSIPAQVGHTEAFF
DNA: TGTGCCAGTAGTATTCCGGCACAGGTTGGGCACACTGAAGCTTTCTTT
V: TRBV19
J: TRBJ1-1
D: .
length: 16
size: .

CDR3: CASSQELTGQREKLFF
DNA: TGTGCCAGCAGCCAAGAGTTAACAGGGCAGCGGGAAAAACTGTTTTTT
V: TRBV3-1/TRBV3-2
J: TRBJ1-4
D: .
length: 16
size: .

CDR3: CASLYPAEAEAFF
DNA: TGTGCCAGCCTCTACCCAGCCGAGGCTGAAGCTTTCTTT
V: TRBV2
J: TRBJ1-1
D: .
length: 13
size: .

CDR3: CGGDFNNEQFF
DNA: TGCGGGGGGGACTTTAACAATGAGCAGTTCTTC
V: TRBV20-1
J: TRBJ2-1
D: TRBD2
length: 11
size: .

CDR3: CASSYVTRTSEAFF
DNA: TGTGCCAGCAGTTACGTGACACGAACGTCTGAAGCTTTCTTT
V: TRBV6-6
J: TRBJ1-1
D: .
length: 14
size: .

CDR3: CASSPLGEPNYGYTF
DNA: TGTGCCAGCAGCCCCCTGGGAGAACCCAACTATGGCTACACCTTC
V: TRBV25-1
J: TRBJ1-2
D: .
length: 15
size: .

CDR3: CASSWGQPAYEQYF
DNA: TGTGCCAGCAGCTGGGGACAGCCTGCCTACGAGCAGTACTTC
V: TRBV14
J: TRBJ2-7
D: TRBD1
length: 14
size: .

CDR3: CASWPGATNEKLFF
DNA: TGTGCCAGCTGGCCAGGTGCAACTAATGAAAAACTGTTTTTT
V: TRBV28
J: TRBJ1-4
D: .
length: 14
size: .

CDR3: CASSPPAASGSGVRGYEQYF
DNA: TGTGCCAGCTCACCACCGGCGGCTAGCGGGAGTGGGGTTCGTGGGTACGAGCAGTACTTC
V: TRBV18
J: TRBJ2-7
D: TRBD2
length: 20
size: once

CDR3: CASSASGTGFSF
DNA: TGTGCCAGCAGCGCCTCTGGGACAGGGTTTTCTTTT
V: TRBV9
J: TRBJ1-3
D: TRBD1
length: 12
size: .

CDR3: CASNSWRTVGNTIYF
DNA: TGTGCCAGCAATTCTTGGAGGACTGTTGGAAACACCATATATTTT
V: TRBV2
J: TRBJ1-3
D: .
length: 15
size: .

CDR3: CASSLNHGTGTNYGYTF
DNA: TGTGCCAGCAGCTTAAACCATGGGACAGGGACGAACTATGGCTACACCTTC
V: TRBV11-2
J: TRBJ1-2
D: TRBD1
length: 17
size: once

CDR3: CASSQGSVRAGQFF
DNA: TGTGCCAGCAGCCAAGGTAGCGTGAGGGCGGGGCAGTTCTTC
V: TRBV14
J: TRBJ2-1
D: .
length: 14
size: .

CDR3: CASSLRRLGNQETQYF
DNA: TGTGCCAGCAGTTTAAGACGGCTGGGCAACCAAGAGACCCAGTACTTC
V: TRBV28
J: TRBJ2-5
D: .
length: 16
size: .

CDR3: CASSAGLAGGKGYNEQFF
DNA: TGTGCCAGCAGTGCCGGACTAGCGGGGGGCAAGGGCTACAATGAGCAGTTCTTC
V: TRBV6-4
J: TRBJ2-1
D: TRBD2
length: 18
size: few

CDR3: CASRSGTMKDQEYF
DNA: TGTGCAAGTCGCTCCGGGACAATGAAAGATCAGGAGTACTTC
V: TRBV12-2
J: TRBJ2-7
D: .
length: 14
size: .